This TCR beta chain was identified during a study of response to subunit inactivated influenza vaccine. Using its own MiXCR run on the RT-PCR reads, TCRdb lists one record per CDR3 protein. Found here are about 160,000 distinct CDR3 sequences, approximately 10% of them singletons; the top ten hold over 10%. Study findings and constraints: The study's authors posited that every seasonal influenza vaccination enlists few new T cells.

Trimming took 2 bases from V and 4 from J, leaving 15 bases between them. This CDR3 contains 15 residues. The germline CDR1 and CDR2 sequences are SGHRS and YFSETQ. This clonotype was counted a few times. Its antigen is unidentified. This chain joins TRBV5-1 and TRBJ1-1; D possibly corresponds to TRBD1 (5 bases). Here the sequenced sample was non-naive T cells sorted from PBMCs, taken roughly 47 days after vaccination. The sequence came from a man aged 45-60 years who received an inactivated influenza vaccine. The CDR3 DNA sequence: TGCGCCAGCAGCTTTTATACAGCAGGGAGCACTGAAGCTTTCTTT. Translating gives CASSFYTAGSTEAFF.